This TCR beta chain was documented in a study of beta chain features in type 1 diabetes. Germline V gives CDR1 SGHRS, CDR2 YFSETQ. The CDR3 extends over 15 amino acids. Trimming took 1 base from V and 0 from J; bases not matched to a gene: 4. Expressed TCRB transcripts were sequenced because the isolated RNA had all been reverse transcribed beforehand. Measured with immunoSEQ multiplex PCR; TCRdb has only the in-frame clones, and not every one. The sample lists around 340,000 clones, 7% to 9% occurring once. CD45RO/CCR7/CD25/CD127/CD95/CD27 separated CD4+ naive, central memory, regulatory and stem cell-like memory cells by sorting. This clone was detected only a few times.

J is TRBJ2-7 and V is TRBV5-1, with 7 bases that match TRBD2. The specimen was central memory CD4+ T cells from blood. This clonotype was sampled from a woman younger than 30 in good health. The CDR3 here is CASSLLGGSSYEQYF. The DNA for the CDR3 is TGCGCCAGCAGCTTGTTAGGCGGGAGCTCCTACGAGCAGTACTTC.